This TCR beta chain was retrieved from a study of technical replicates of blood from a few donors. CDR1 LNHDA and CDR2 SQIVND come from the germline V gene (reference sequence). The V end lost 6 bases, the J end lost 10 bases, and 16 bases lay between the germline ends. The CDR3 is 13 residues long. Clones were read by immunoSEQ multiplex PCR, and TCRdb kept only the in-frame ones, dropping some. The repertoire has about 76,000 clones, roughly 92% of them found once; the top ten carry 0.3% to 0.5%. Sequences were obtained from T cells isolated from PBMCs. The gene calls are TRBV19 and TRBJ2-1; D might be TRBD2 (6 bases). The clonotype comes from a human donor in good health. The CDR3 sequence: CASSWRASQEQFF. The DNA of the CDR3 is TGTGCCAGTAGCTGGAGGGCCTCCCAGGAGCAGTTCTTC.